The sequence of this T cell receptor (beta chain) was determined in a study of cytomegalovirus exposure and HLA in healthy donors. Whole-study results and caveats: The classifier reportedly diagnosed cytomegalovirus status with high sensitivity and specificity.

With 60 Vbeta and 13 Jbeta primers, the PCR was carried out. Clones were sequenced by immunoSEQ multiplex PCR, and TCRdb holds only the in-frame ones, with some missing. In the table there are some 200,000 clones, roughly a tenth of which are singletons. This clone was counted once. Its antigen is still unknown. Different DNA sequences within this sample yield the same CDR3. This CDR3 contains 14 residues. Per germline, CDR1 SGHTA and CDR2 FQGTGA. The ends were cut back, 1 base at V and 9 bases at J, with 13 bases in the middle. Sequencing used PBMCs. The TCR was taken from a woman aged 30 to 39 in good health and CMV-seropositive. This sequence joins TRBV7-3 and TRBJ2-1; D possibly corresponds to TRBD1 (5 bases). CDR3 bases: TGTGCCAGCAGCTTAAGTTCAGGGATCGGTGAGCAGTTCTTC. As protein: CASSLSSGIGEQFF.